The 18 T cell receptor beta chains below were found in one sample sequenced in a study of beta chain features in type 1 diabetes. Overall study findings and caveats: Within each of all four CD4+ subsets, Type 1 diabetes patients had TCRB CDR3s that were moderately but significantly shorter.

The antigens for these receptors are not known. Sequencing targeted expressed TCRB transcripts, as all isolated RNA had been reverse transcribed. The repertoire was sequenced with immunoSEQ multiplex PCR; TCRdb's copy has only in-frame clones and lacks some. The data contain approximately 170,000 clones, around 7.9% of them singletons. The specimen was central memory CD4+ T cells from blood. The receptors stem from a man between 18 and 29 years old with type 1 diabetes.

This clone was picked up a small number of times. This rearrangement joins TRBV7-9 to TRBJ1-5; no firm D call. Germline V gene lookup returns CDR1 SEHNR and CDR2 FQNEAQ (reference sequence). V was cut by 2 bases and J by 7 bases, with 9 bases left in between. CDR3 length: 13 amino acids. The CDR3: CASSLTERQPQHF. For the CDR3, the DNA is TGTGCCAGCAGCTTAACCGAGAGGCAGCCCCAGCATTTT.

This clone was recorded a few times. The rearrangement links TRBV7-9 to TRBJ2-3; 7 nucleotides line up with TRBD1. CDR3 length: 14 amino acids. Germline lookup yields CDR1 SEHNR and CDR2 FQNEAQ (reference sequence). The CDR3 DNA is TGTGCAACTGACCGGGACAGAAGCACAGATACGCAGTATTTT. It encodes CATDRDRSTDTQYF.

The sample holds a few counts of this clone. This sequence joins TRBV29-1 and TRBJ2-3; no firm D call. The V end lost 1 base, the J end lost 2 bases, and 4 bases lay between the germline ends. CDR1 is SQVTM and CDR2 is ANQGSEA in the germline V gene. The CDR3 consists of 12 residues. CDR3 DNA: TGCAGCGTTGAAGCCTACACAGATACGCAGTATTTT. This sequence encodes CSVEAYTDTQYF.

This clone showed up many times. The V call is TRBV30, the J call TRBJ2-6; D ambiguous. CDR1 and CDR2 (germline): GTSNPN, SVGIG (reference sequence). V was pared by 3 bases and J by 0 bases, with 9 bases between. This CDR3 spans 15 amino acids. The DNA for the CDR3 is TGTGCCTGGAGCTCTGACATCTCTGGGGCCAACGTCCTGACTTTC. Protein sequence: CAWSSDISGANVLTF.

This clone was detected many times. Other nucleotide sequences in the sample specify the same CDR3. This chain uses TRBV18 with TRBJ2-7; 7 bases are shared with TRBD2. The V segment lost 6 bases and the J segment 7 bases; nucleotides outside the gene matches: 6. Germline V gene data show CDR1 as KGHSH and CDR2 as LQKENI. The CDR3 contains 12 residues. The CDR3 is CASSRPGGEQYF. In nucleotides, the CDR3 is TGTGCCAGCTCGCGACCGGGAGGTGAGCAGTACTTC.

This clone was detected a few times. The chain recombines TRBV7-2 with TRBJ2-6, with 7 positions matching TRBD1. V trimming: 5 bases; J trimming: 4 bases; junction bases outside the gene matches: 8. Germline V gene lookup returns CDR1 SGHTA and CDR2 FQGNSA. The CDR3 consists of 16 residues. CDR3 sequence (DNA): TGTGCCAGCAGCCCTTCAACAGGGGTCGGGGCCAACGTCCTGACTTTC. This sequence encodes CASSPSTGVGANVLTF.

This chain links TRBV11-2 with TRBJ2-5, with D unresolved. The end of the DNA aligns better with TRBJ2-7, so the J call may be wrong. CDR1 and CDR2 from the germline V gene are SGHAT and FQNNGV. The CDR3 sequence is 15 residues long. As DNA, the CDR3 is TGTGCCAGCAGCTTATCCAATGTGTGGAGTTACGAGCAGTACTTC. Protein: CASSLSNVWSYEQYF.

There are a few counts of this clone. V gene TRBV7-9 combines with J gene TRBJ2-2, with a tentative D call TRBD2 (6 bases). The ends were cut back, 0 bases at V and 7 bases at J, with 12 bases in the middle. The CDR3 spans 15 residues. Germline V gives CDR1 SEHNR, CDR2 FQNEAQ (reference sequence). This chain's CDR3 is CASSLARGNGGELFF. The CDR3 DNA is TGTGCCAGCAGCTTAGCTCGCGGGAACGGCGGGGAGCTGTTTTTT.

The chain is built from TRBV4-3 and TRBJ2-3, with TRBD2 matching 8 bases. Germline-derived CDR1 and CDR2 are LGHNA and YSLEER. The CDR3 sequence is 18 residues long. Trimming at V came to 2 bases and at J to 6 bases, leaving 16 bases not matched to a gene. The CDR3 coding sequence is TGCGCCAGCAGCCAATTTAGCGGGGCCACTCGCTCTACGGATACGCAGTATTTT. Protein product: CASSQFSGATRSTDTQYF.

CDR3: CASSAILGTTQFSSYEQYF. Here the CDR3 DNA reads TGTGCCAGCAGTGCCATCCTCGGGACTACCCAATTCAGCTCCTACGAGCAGTACTTC. V is TRBV28 and J is TRBJ2-7, with 7 positions matching TRBD2. Germline V gene data show CDR1 as MDHEN and CDR2 as SYDVKM. This CDR3 region has 19 residues. V lost 5 bases, J lost 0 bases, and 19 bases stayed unmatched.

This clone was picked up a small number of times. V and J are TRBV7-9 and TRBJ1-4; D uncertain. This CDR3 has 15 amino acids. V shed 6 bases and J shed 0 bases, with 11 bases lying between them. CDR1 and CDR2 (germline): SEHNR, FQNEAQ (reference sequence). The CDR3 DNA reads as TGTGCCAGCAGTGTTCAGTTTGCAACTAATGAAAAACTGTTTTTT. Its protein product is CASSVQFATNEKLFF. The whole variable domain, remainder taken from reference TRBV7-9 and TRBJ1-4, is DTGVSQNPRHKITKRGQNVTFRCDPISEHNRLYWYRQTLGQGPEFLTYFQNEAQLEKSRLLSDRFSAERPKGSFSTLEIQRTEQGDSAMYLCASSVQFATNEKLFFGSGTQLSVL.

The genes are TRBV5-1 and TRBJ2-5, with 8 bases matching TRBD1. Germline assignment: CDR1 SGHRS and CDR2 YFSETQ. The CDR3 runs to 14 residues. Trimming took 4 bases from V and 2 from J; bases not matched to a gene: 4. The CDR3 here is CASSPQGAQETQYF. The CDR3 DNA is TGCGCCAGCAGCCCGCAGGGGGCTCAAGAGACCCAGTACTTC.

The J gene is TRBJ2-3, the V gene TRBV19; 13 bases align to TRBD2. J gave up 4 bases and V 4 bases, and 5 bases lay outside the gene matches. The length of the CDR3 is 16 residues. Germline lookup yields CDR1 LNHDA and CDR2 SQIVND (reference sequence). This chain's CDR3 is CASSTGLAGAADTQYF. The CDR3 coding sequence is TGTGCCAGTAGTACAGGACTAGCGGGAGCTGCAGATACGCAGTATTTT.

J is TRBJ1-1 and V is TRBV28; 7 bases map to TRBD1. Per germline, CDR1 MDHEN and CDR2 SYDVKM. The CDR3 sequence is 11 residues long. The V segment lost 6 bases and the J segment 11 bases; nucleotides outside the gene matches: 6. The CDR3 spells CASRRQGGAFF. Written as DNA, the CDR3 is TGTGCCAGCAGACGACAGGGAGGCGCTTTCTTT.

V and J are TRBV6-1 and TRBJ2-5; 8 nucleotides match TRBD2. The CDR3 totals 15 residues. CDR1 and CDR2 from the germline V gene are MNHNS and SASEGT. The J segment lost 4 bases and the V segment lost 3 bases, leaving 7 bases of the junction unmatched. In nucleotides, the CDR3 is TGTGCCAGCAGTGAGCAAGCGGGGGTGTTAGAGACCCAGTACTTC. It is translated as CASSEQAGVLETQYF.

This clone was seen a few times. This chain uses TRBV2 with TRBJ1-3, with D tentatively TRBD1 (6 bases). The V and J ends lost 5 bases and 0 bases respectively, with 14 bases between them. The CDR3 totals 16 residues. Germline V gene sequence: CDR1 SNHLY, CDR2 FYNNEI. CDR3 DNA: TGTGCCAGCAGTTCGGGGACACCAACCTCTGGAAACACCATATATTTT. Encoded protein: CASSSGTPTSGNTIYF.

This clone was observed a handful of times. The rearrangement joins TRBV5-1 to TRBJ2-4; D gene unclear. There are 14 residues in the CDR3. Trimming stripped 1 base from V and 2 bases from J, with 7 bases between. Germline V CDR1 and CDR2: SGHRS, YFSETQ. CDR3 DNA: TGCGCCAGCAGCTTGACGGGTTCCAAAAACATTCAGTACTTC. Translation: CASSLTGSKNIQYF.

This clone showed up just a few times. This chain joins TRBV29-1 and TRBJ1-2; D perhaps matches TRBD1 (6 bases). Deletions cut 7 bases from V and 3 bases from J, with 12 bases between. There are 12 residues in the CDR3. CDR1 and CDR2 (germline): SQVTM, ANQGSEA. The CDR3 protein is CSGYEGDYGYTF. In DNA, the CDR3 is TGCAGCGGATACGAGGGGGACTATGGCTACACCTTC.